A single sample gave rise to the 27 T cell receptor beta chains below, sequenced in a study of beta chain features in type 1 diabetes. The sequenced template was cDNA made from the entire isolated RNA. Clones were read by immunoSEQ multiplex PCR, and TCRdb kept only the in-frame ones, dropping some. The table includes under 550,000 clones, roughly an eighth detected once. Material: naive CD4+ T cells from blood. The receptors come from a woman aged 18-29 years in good health.

This chain links TRBV7-2 with TRBJ2-1, with TRBD2 matching 13 bases. Germline V lookup: CDR1 SGHTA, CDR2 FQGNSA. CDR3 length equals 15 residues. With 5 bases clipped from V and 8 bases from J, the junction kept 6 bases outside the gene matches. CDR3 protein: CASSPRLAGGHEQFF. The CDR3 coding sequence is TGTGCCAGCAGCCCGCGACTAGCGGGAGGTCATGAGCAGTTCTTC. Together with reference TRBV7-2 and TRBJ2-1, the CDR3 gives the full variable domain: GAGVSQSPSNKVTEKGKDVELRCDPISGHTALYWYRQSLGQGLEFLIYFQGNSAPDKSGLPSDRFSAERTGGSVSTLTIQRTQQEDSAVYLCASSPRLAGGHEQFFGPGTRLTVL.

Only a few counts were recorded for this clone. V is TRBV18 and J is TRBJ2-7; no definite D call. Per germline, CDR1 KGHSH and CDR2 LQKENI. The ends were cut back, 3 bases at V and 2 bases at J, with 8 bases in the middle. The length of the CDR3 is 13 residues. This CDR3 is CASSPSTAYEQYF. The CDR3 DNA follows: TGTGCCAGCTCACCCTCGACCGCCTACGAGCAGTACTTC.

The J gene is TRBJ2-1, the V gene TRBV4-3; D possibly corresponds to TRBD2 (6 bases). Germline V CDR1 and CDR2: LGHNA, YSLEER. The CDR3 runs to 16 residues. The germline V and J ends were trimmed by 1 base and 8 bases, with 18 bases remaining between them. The CDR3 sequence: CASSQVDGRGRYEQFF. In DNA form, the CDR3 reads TGCGCCAGCAGCCAAGTGGACGGGAGAGGTCGTTATGAGCAGTTCTTC.

This chain links TRBV29-1 with TRBJ2-3, with a weak D call TRBD2 (5 bases). This CDR3 is 14 amino acids long. V was pared by 1 base and J by 1 base, with 9 bases between. Per germline, CDR1 SQVTM and CDR2 ANQGSEA. The CDR3 DNA reads TGCAGCGTTGAAGGGAGGTGGCGCACAGATACGCAGTATTTT. Encoded protein: CSVEGRWRTDTQYF.

With regard to this clone: The junction and the germline gene differ at one end; a read error may be behind it. This chain uses TRBV30 with TRBJ1-2; D is possibly TRBD1 (5 bases). This CDR3 region has 11 residues. Germline CDR1 reads GTSNPN; CDR2 reads SVGIG (reference sequence). CDR3 nucleotides: TGTGCCTGGAAGGGGACTACTAGGCCATCCTTC. Its protein product is CAWKGTTRPSF.

This clone was seen a few times. This CDR3 is also generated by other DNA sequences in the sample. V gene TRBV29-1 combines with J gene TRBJ1-5; tentative D call: TRBD1 (5 bases). The ends were cut back, 6 bases at V and 1 base at J, with 10 bases in the middle. The CDR3 is 13 residues long. Germline CDR1 reads SQVTM; CDR2 reads ANQGSEA. CDR3 protein: CSVRGGSNQPQHF. The DNA of the CDR3 is TGCAGCGTAAGGGGCGGGAGCAATCAGCCCCAGCATTTT.

This clone was observed a few times. This chain connects TRBV5-1 to TRBJ1-2; D may be TRBD1 (5 bases). V lost 2 bases, J lost 2 bases, and 10 bases lay in between. The length of the CDR3 is 14 residues. Germline V gene sequence: CDR1 SGHRS, CDR2 YFSETQ. The CDR3 protein is CASSLKDSNYGYTF. The CDR3 region has the DNA TGCGCCAGCAGCTTAAAAGACAGCAACTATGGCTACACCTTC.

This clone was seen a handful of times. The chain has TRBV7-2 and TRBJ2-1, with 15 bases aligning to TRBD2. V gave up 4 bases and J gave up 9 bases; unmatched junction bases: 7. Germline V lookup: CDR1 SGHTA, CDR2 FQGNSA. There are 16 residues in the CDR3. CDR3 protein: CASSSGLAGGRSEQFF. The CDR3 coding sequence is TGTGCCAGCAGCTCCGGACTAGCGGGAGGGCGGTCTGAGCAGTTCTTC.

The sample holds a few counts of this clone. The chain joins TRBV2 to TRBJ2-3, with TRBD2 matching over 7 bases. There are 15 residues in the CDR3. V gave up 6 bases and J gave up 2 bases; unmatched junction bases: 8. Germline CDR1 and CDR2: SNHLY and FYNNEI. The CDR3 nucleotides are TGTGCCAGCAGGAGAGAGAGCGGGGCCACAGATACGCAGTATTTT. As protein: CASRRESGATDTQYF. Complete variable domain (other parts from reference TRBV2 and TRBJ2-3): EPEVTQTPSHQVTQMGQEVILRCVPISNHLYFYWYRQILGQKVEFLVSFYNNEISEKSEIFDDQFSVERPDGSNFTLKIRSTKLEDSAMYFCASRRESGATDTQYFGPGTRLTVL.

This clone was seen only a few times. The J gene is TRBJ2-6, the V gene TRBV7-2, with TRBD1 matching over 7 bases. V lost 5 bases, J lost 2 bases, and 3 bases stayed unmatched. Germline CDR1 and CDR2: SGHTA and FQGNSA. The CDR3 is 15 residues long. The CDR3 is CASSPTGTGANVLTF. CDR3 in DNA: TGTGCCAGCAGCCCGACAGGGACTGGGGCCAACGTCCTGACTTTC.

The sample holds a few counts of this clone. The V call is TRBV4-2, the J call TRBJ2-1; D is unclear. Germline V lookup: CDR1 LGHNA, CDR2 YNFKEQ. The CDR3 loop spans 13 amino acids. V dropped 3 bases and J dropped 2 bases, with 5 bases sitting between them. The chain's CDR3 is CASSQGTYNEQFF. CDR3 nucleotides: TGTGCCAGCAGCCAGGGGACCTACAATGAGCAGTTCTTC.

This clone was found a few times. The chain uses TRBV7-2 and TRBJ2-5; 9 nucleotides line up with TRBD2. From germline, CDR1 is SGHTA and CDR2 FQGNSA. The CDR3 spans 17 residues. Trimming at V came to 0 bases and at J to 5 bases, leaving 10 bases not matched to a gene. The CDR3 coding sequence is TGTGCCAGCAGCTTAGCGGGTTTAGCGGGGGCGTCGGAGACCCAGTACTTC. Translated, it gives CASSLAGLAGASETQYF.

A few counts support this clone. The chain recombines TRBV28 with TRBJ2-5, with D tentatively TRBD2 (6 bases). CDR1 and CDR2 (germline): MDHEN, SYDVKM. Trimming left V 5 bases short and J 5 bases short, with 12 bases between. The length of the CDR3 is 13 residues. The CDR3 nucleotides read TGTGCCAGCAGTGGGACTCTGTTGGAGACCCAGTACTTC. It specifies CASSGTLLETQYF.

The chain employs TRBV5-1 and TRBJ1-4; perhaps TRBD1 as D (6 bases). The CDR3 loop spans 14 amino acids. Germline loops: CDR1 SGHRS, CDR2 YFSETQ. Trimming removed 1 base from V and 7 bases from J, with 11 bases in between. The CDR3 protein is CASSLLQGAEKLFF. CDR3 DNA: TGCGCCAGCAGCTTGTTACAGGGAGCTGAAAAACTGTTTTTT.

In this sample, this clone turned up a few times. This chain uses TRBV5-4 with TRBJ2-6; TRBD1 agrees at 12 bases. Germline CDR1 and CDR2: SGHNT and YYREEE (reference sequence). CDR3 length: 19 amino acids. The V gene end was trimmed by 0 bases and the J gene end by 1 base; junction bases not matched to a gene: 5. DNA for the CDR3: TGTGCCAGCAGCTTGGCGGGGACAGGGGGCTTTTCTGGGGCCAACGTCCTGACTTTC. Translating it yields CASSLAGTGGFSGANVLTF.

The chain employs TRBV10-3 and TRBJ2-7, with a tentative D call TRBD2 (6 bases). Germline V lookup: CDR1 ENHRY, CDR2 SYGVKD. The CDR3 runs to 13 residues. V lost 4 bases and J lost 3, with 10 bases in between. The CDR3 DNA is TGTGCCATCAGTGCCCGGGAGAACTACGAGCAGTACGTC. Its protein product is CAISARENYEQYV.

Comments on this clone: The junction differs from germline at one of its ends, possibly a read error. The chain carries TRBV5-1 and TRBJ2-5; a weak D match, TRBD1 (6 bases). The germline CDR1 and CDR2 sequences are SGHRS and YFSETQ. CDR3 length: 14 residues. CDR3 nucleotide sequence: TGCGGCAGCAGCACCGGACAGCCTCAAGAGACCCAGTACTTC. Translation: CGSSTGQPQETQYF.

A note on this clone: Distinct nucleotide sequences in the sample also encode this CDR3. The CDR3: CASSFRTSGQETQYF. As DNA, the CDR3 is TGCGCCAGCAGCTTCAGGACTAGCGGACAAGAGACCCAGTACTTC. J is TRBJ2-5 and V is TRBV5-1; 10 bases map to TRBD2. The V and J ends lost 2 bases and 2 bases, in that order; junction bases with no gene match: 3. This CDR3 is 15 amino acids long. Germline values: CDR1 SGHRS, CDR2 YFSETQ.

This clone has more than one count but fewer than ten. This chain joins TRBV30 and TRBJ2-1; D is unclear. V lost 0 bases to trimming and J lost 6 bases, with 15 bases between them. Germline CDR1 reads GTSNPN; CDR2 reads SVGIG (reference sequence). The CDR3 is 15 amino acids. Here the CDR3 reads CAWSVSRSKANEQFF. The CDR3 region has the DNA TGTGCCTGGAGTGTAAGCAGGTCCAAGGCCAATGAGCAGTTCTTC.

This clone was seen only a few times. Other DNA sequences of this sample code for an identical CDR3. The rearrangement uses TRBV10-3 and TRBJ1-4, with D uncertain. The CDR3 runs 12 residues. V gave up 0 bases and J gave up 8 bases, with 4 bases separating them. Per the germline V gene, CDR1 is ENHRY and CDR2 is SYGVKD. CDR3 in amino acids: CAISESREKLFF. For the CDR3, the DNA is TGTGCCATCAGTGAGTCTCGGGAAAAACTGTTTTTT.

The rearrangement uses TRBV25-1 and TRBJ2-3; 7 nucleotides agree with TRBD2. The V segment lost 9 bases and the J segment 3 bases; nucleotides outside the gene matches: 9. The CDR3 totals 14 residues. The germline CDR1 and CDR2 sequences are MGHDK and SYGVNS. Here the CDR3 DNA reads TGTGCCAGTAGTAGGGCGGGAGTGACAGATACGCAGTATTTT. It yields the protein CASSRAGVTDTQYF.

This clone occurred many times. The chain links TRBV7-2 to TRBJ2-3; either TRBD1 or TRBD2 may fit D (5 bases each). The length of the CDR3 is 13 residues. Germline CDR1 and CDR2: SGHTA and FQGNSA. Trimming left V 4 bases short and J 3 bases short, with 8 bases between. Written as DNA, the CDR3 is TGTGCCAGCAGCTCGGGACGGACAGATACGCAGTATTTT. It codes for CASSSGRTDTQYF.

This chain joins TRBV10-3 and TRBJ1-1, with TRBD1 identical over 7 bases. The germline gives CDR1 ENHRY, CDR2 SYGVKD. The CDR3 contains 16 residues. Germline trimming cut 6 bases from V and 2 bases from J; bases unmatched to any gene: 12. In DNA, the CDR3 is TGTGCCATCAGCGCCGGGACAGAGGGGGTAAACACTGAAGCTTTCTTT. This translates into CAISAGTEGVNTEAFF.

This chain uses TRBV7-9 with TRBJ1-1; no reliable D call. Per germline, CDR1 SEHNR and CDR2 FQNEAQ (reference sequence). The CDR3 runs to 11 residues. V lost 3 bases to trimming and J lost 8 bases, with 7 bases between them. Written as DNA, the CDR3 is TGTGCCAGCAGCTTCGCGGGGGAAGCTTTCTTT. Translation: CASSFAGEAFF.

The chain recombines TRBV11-3 with TRBJ2-7; TRBD1 agrees at 12 bases. Looked up from germline, CDR1 is SGHNT and CDR2 is YENEEA. The CDR3 sequence is 14 residues long. The ends lost 5 bases at V and 6 bases at J; junction bases unmatched: 5. The CDR3 spells CASSTGTGGFEQYF. The CDR3, as DNA: TGTGCCAGCAGCACCGGGACAGGGGGCTTCGAGCAGTACTTC.

This clone was counted a few times. This chain connects TRBV7-2 to TRBJ2-7; D is uncertain. The CDR3 spans 14 residues. Germline CDR1 reads SGHTA; CDR2 reads FQGNSA. Deletions cut 2 bases from V and 3 bases from J, with 11 bases between. CDR3 in DNA: TGTGCCAGCAGCTTACCGCCGGTAGGCTACGAGCAGTACTTC. As protein: CASSLPPVGYEQYF.

The chain employs TRBV7-3 and TRBJ1-1; the D is unclear. CDR3 length equals 13 residues. V lost 3 bases to trimming and J lost 1 base, with 6 bases between them. The V gene's germline CDR1 is SGHTA and CDR2 FQGTGA. CDR3 sequence (DNA): TGTGCCAGCAGCTTTTCTACGAACACTGAAGCTTTCTTT. Translated, it gives CASSFSTNTEAFF.